This paragraph reports one TCR beta chain. The antigen is not known. The data originate from a study of identical twins. Overall study results and limits: Models came in too low on out-of-frame TCR alpha sharing in monozygotic twins. Zero-insertion analyses could be partly confounded by invariant MAIT and iNKT cells.

V shed 4 bases and J 4 bases; nucleotides not matched to a gene: 6. Germline lookup yields CDR1 MNHNS and CDR2 SASEGT. The CDR3 extends over 16 amino acids. Unique molecular identifiers were present on the cDNA, and a universal primer site came from template switching. TCRdb reprocessed the 5' RACE reads with MiXCR, giving one entry per CDR3 protein. The profile covers about 700,000 distinct CDR3 sequences, with 5.5% to 6.5% appearing a single time and about 2% taken by the ten largest. The sequenced material came from naive T cells sorted from blood. This clonotype was obtained from a man aged 18 to 35 in good health. V is TRBV6-1 and J is TRBJ2-5; 13 nucleotides match TRBD2. CDR3 in amino acids: CASSAPGLAGSETQYF. The DNA for the CDR3 is TGTGCCAGCAGTGCCCCGGGACTAGCGGGATCAGAGACCCAGTACTTC.